Listed below are T cell receptor beta chains from one sample, sequenced in a study of technical replicates of blood from several donors. Generated by immunoSEQ multiplex PCR, the TCRdb table keeps only in-frame clones and is missing some. The data show approximately 81,000 clones, approximately 96% seen once. Sequenced sample: T cells isolated from PBMCs. Every receptor here comes from a human donor in good health. Both conserved end residues are trimmed from each CDR3. The D gene is left open where the match is weak.

j_gene: TRBJ2-1; v_gene: TRBV7-9; d_gene: TRBD1; CDR3aa: ASSARQGDYNEQF
j_gene: TRBJ1-4; v_gene: TRBV2; d_gene: -; CDR3aa: ASSGEINEKLF
j_gene: TRBJ2-1; v_gene: TRBV4-2; d_gene: -; CDR3aa: ASHRYNNEQF
j_gene: TRBJ2-6; v_gene: TRBV19; d_gene: TRBD1; CDR3aa: ASSVQGAEANVLT
j_gene: TRBJ1-5; v_gene: TRBV30; d_gene: -; CDR3aa: AWSAGVSNQPQH
j_gene: TRBJ1-2; v_gene: TRBV28; d_gene: -; CDR3aa: ASSLSLEGNGYT
j_gene: TRBJ2-7; v_gene: TRBV2; d_gene: -; CDR3aa: ASSGTVTTYEQY
j_gene: TRBJ2-7; v_gene: TRBV27; d_gene: TRBD1; CDR3aa: ASSFEGQGAINEQY
j_gene: TRBJ1-2; v_gene: TRBV5-1; d_gene: -; CDR3aa: ASSLDFGGYT
j_gene: TRBJ2-3; v_gene: TRBV4-1; d_gene: -; CDR3aa: ASSQDESGSTDTQY
j_gene: TRBJ1-1; v_gene: TRBV21-1; d_gene: -; CDR3aa: ASSTHGINTEAF
j_gene: TRBJ2-1; v_gene: TRBV19; d_gene: -; CDR3aa: ASSIEQGGLGQF
j_gene: TRBJ2-1; v_gene: TRBV2; d_gene: -; CDR3aa: ASSEDSYNEQF
j_gene: TRBJ2-5; v_gene: TRBV7-3; d_gene: -; CDR3aa: ASSLNPLTGTRETQY
j_gene: TRBJ2-3; v_gene: TRBV19; d_gene: -; CDR3aa: ASSIDRKGETKADTQY
j_gene: TRBJ1-1; v_gene: TRBV28; d_gene: -; CDR3aa: ASFPGGNTEAF
j_gene: TRBJ1-5; v_gene: TRBV23-1; d_gene: -; CDR3aa: ASSQPTGPNQPQH
j_gene: TRBJ2-3; v_gene: TRBV19; d_gene: TRBD2; CDR3aa: ASSDPGRAIDTQY
j_gene: TRBJ1-2; v_gene: TRBV19; d_gene: -; CDR3aa: ASSPRGTNYGYT
j_gene: TRBJ2-3; v_gene: TRBV6-5; d_gene: TRBD2; CDR3aa: ASSYVAGVTDTQY
j_gene: TRBJ2-6; v_gene: TRBV7-9; d_gene: -; CDR3aa: ASSLDDRVPGANVLT
j_gene: TRBJ1-4; v_gene: TRBV6-1; d_gene: TRBD1; CDR3aa: ASRYKTGANEKLF
j_gene: TRBJ2-3; v_gene: TRBV11-1; d_gene: TRBD1; CDR3aa: ASSPWTGGTDTQY
j_gene: TRBJ2-7; v_gene: TRBV7-8; d_gene: -; CDR3aa: ASSPTAYEQY
j_gene: TRBJ1-5; v_gene: TRBV30; d_gene: -; CDR3aa: AWSVASNQPQH